These 22 T cell receptor beta chains share one sample of origin, sequenced in a study of somatic mutations in cytotoxic T cells in rheumatoid arthritis. Method: immunoSEQ multiplex PCR; TCRdb's copy keeps in-frame clones and lacks some. The table has more than 13,000 clones, over 60% seen once. What was sequenced was CD8+ T cells sorted from blood. The receptors stem from an adult with rheumatoid arthritis.

The chain joins TRBV6-6 to TRBJ2-2; D gene ambiguous. Trimming removed 2 bases from V and 2 bases from J, with 3 bases in between. This CDR3 is built from 13 residues. The germline CDR1 and CDR2 sequences are MNHNY and SVGAGI (reference sequence). CDR3: CASSYTNTGELFF. The CDR3 nucleotides are TGTGCCAGCAGTTACACAAACACCGGGGAGCTGTTTTTT.

J is TRBJ1-3 and V is TRBV28; 7 nucleotides match TRBD1. CDR3 size: 14 residues. The germline gives CDR1 MDHEN, CDR2 SYDVKM. Trimming took 7 bases from V and 5 from J; bases not matched to a gene: 8. In DNA form, the CDR3 reads TGTGCCAGCAACCCGGGACAGTGGAGAAACACCATATATTTT. Amino acids: CASNPGQWRNTIYF.

The gene calls are TRBV4-1 and TRBJ2-2; the D gene is possibly TRBD2 (8 bases). V was cut by 3 bases and J by 1 base, with 18 bases left in between. The length of the CDR3 is 18 residues. Germline values: CDR1 MGHRA, CDR2 YSYEKL. CDR3 loop: CASSQEGAGGMNTGELFF. CDR3 nucleotide sequence: TGCGCCAGCAGCCAGGAGGGGGCGGGGGGAATGAACACCGGGGAGCTGTTTTTT.

V is TRBV7-2 and J is TRBJ2-5; 10 nucleotides match TRBD1. CDR1 SGHTA and CDR2 FQGNSA come from the germline V gene. J was trimmed by 2 bases and V by 6 bases; bases with no gene match: 6. The CDR3 loop spans 15 amino acids. CDR3 amino acids: CASSTGQGLQETQYF. The CDR3, as DNA: TGTGCCAGCAGTACGGGACAGGGGTTGCAAGAGACCCAGTACTTC.

The rearrangement links TRBV7-2 to TRBJ1-2, with D uncertain. From germline, CDR1 is SGHTA and CDR2 FQGNSA. This CDR3 spans 16 amino acids. The V and J ends lost 5 bases and 6 bases respectively, with 22 bases between them. The CDR3 reads CASSTFRGRVENGYTF. Written as DNA, the CDR3 is TGTGCCAGCAGCACATTTCGAGGAAGGGTCGAGAATGGCTACACCTTC. Combining the CDR3 with reference TRBV7-2 and TRBJ1-2 gives the whole variable domain GAGVSQSPSNKVTEKGKDVELRCDPISGHTALYWYRQSLGQGLEFLIYFQGNSAPDKSGLPSDRFSAERTGGSVSTLTIQRTQQEDSAVYLCASSTFRGRVENGYTFGSGTRLTVV.

The chain joins TRBV6-5 to TRBJ1-2; no reliable D call. CDR3 size: 16 residues. Per the germline V gene, CDR1 is MNHEY and CDR2 is SVGAGI. V lost 0 bases and J lost 6, with 17 bases in between. The CDR3 nucleotides read TGTGCCAGCAGTTACTCGAGGGAATCCCGCGCGGATGGCTACACCTTC. This translates into CASSYSRESRADGYTF.

This chain joins TRBV6-5 and TRBJ2-7, with D maybe TRBD2 (5 bases). The V and J ends lost 0 bases and 1 base respectively, with 13 bases between them. CDR3 size: 16 residues. In germline, CDR1 is MNHEY, CDR2 SVGAGI. This CDR3 is CASSYSGEYFSYEQYF. CDR3 nucleotide sequence: TGTGCCAGCAGTTACTCTGGGGAGTATTTTTCCTACGAGCAGTACTTC.

J is TRBJ2-5 and V is TRBV11-2, with D hard to call. The CDR3 totals 12 residues. CDR1 SGHAT and CDR2 FQNNGV come from the germline V gene. V gave up 0 bases and J gave up 5 bases, with 4 bases separating them. The CDR3 bases are TGTGCCAGCAGCTTAGAGGCGGAGACCCAGTACTTC. This encodes CASSLEAETQYF.

The CDR3 DNA reads as TGTGCCAGCAGTTCCAACAGGGAGGAGGATAATGAGCAGTTCTTC. Protein: CASSSNREEDNEQFF. The gene calls are TRBV6-5 and TRBJ2-1; D possibly uses TRBD1 or TRBD2 (6 bases each). The germline V gene encodes CDR1 MNHEY and CDR2 SVGAGI. The V and J ends lost 4 bases and 7 bases respectively, with 17 bases between them. The length of the CDR3 is 15 residues.

This clone has only a few counts. This rearrangement joins TRBV4-2 to TRBJ2-1, with 11 nucleotides matching TRBD2. Germline V gene lookup returns CDR1 LGHNA and CDR2 YNFKEQ. Losses at the gene ends were 0 bases for V and 5 bases for J; bases not matched to a gene: 9. The CDR3 is 18 residues long. Written as DNA, the CDR3 is TGTGCCAGCAGCCAAGATATAGGGCTAGCGGGGGGCGACAATGAGCAGTTCTTC. This sequence encodes CASSQDIGLAGGDNEQFF.

The chain combines TRBV9 with TRBJ1-1, with 7 bases that match TRBD1. The CDR3 has 13 amino acids. V dropped 3 bases and J dropped 3; count of bases not matched to a gene: 2. Germline lookup yields CDR1 SGDLS and CDR2 YYNGEE. The CDR3 DNA reads TGTGCCAGCAGCGCGACAGGGTACACTGAAGCTTTCTTT. Its protein product is CASSATGYTEAFF.

V gene TRBV30 combines with J gene TRBJ2-7; 7 bases fit TRBD2. Germline values: CDR1 GTSNPN, CDR2 SVGIG (reference sequence). The CDR3 consists of 14 residues. The CDR3 DNA is TGTGCGGGGGGGTGGGACGGCCTCTCCTACGAGCAGTACTTC. It specifies CAGGWDGLSYEQYF.

This chain links TRBV5-6 with TRBJ2-7; 9 bases match TRBD1. The ends lost 1 base at V and 5 bases at J; junction bases unmatched: 10. This CDR3 region has 16 residues. Germline CDR1 is SGHDT and CDR2 is YYEEEE. The CDR3 is CASSLTPQGAWDEQYF. The CDR3 nucleotides read TGTGCCAGCAGCTTGACTCCACAGGGGGCGTGGGACGAGCAGTACTTC.

This rearrangement joins TRBV2 to TRBJ1-1, with D maybe TRBD1 (6 bases). Germline V gene data show CDR1 as SNHLY and CDR2 as FYNNEI. Trimming stripped 2 bases from V and 0 bases from J, with 13 bases between. CDR3 length: 16 amino acids. The CDR3 nucleotides read TGTGCCAGCAGTGAAAGGGGGGCGTCGATGAACACTGAAGCTTTCTTT. It encodes CASSERGASMNTEAFF.

The V gene is TRBV9, the J gene TRBJ2-1; 8 bases map to TRBD2. V lost 1 base and J lost 5; bases outside the gene matches: 2. There are 14 residues in the CDR3. Germline V gene data show CDR1 as SGDLS and CDR2 as YYNGEE. The DNA for the CDR3 is TGTGCCAGCAGCGTAAGCGGGGGAAACAATGAGCAGTTCTTC. This codes for CASSVSGGNNEQFF.

The CDR3 DNA is TGTGCCAGCAGTGAATTCGGACAGGCCGGGGAGCTGTTTTTT. The encoded protein is CASSEFGQAGELFF. The chain links TRBV2 to TRBJ2-2, with 7 nucleotides matching TRBD1. After removal of 2 bases from V and 6 bases from J, the junction contained 3 bases not matched to a gene. The CDR3 runs 14 residues. Germline V gene data show CDR1 as SNHLY and CDR2 as FYNNEI.

The gene calls are TRBV9 and TRBJ2-1; 8 bases agree with TRBD2. CDR1 and CDR2 (germline): SGDLS, YYNGEE. The CDR3 is made up of 16 amino acids. The trim removed 4 bases at V and 4 bases at J, leaving 10 bases unmatched. CDR3 region: CASSLTRGARYNEQFF. CDR3 in DNA: TGTGCCAGCAGCCTAACGCGGGGGGCGCGGTACAATGAGCAGTTCTTC.

This clone was counted once. This rearrangement joins TRBV4-2 to TRBJ2-2, with a possible D match to TRBD2 (6 bases). The CDR3 has 14 residues. V lost 4 bases to trimming and J lost 1 base, with 7 bases between them. Germline assignment: CDR1 LGHNA and CDR2 YNFKEQ. The CDR3 region has the DNA TGTGCCAGCAGCCCGGGGGAGAACACCGGGGAGCTGTTTTTT. Encoded protein: CASSPGENTGELFF.

This clone was seen only a few times. V is TRBV27 and J is TRBJ2-4; 11 nucleotides match TRBD2. The CDR3 length is 15 residues. The V gene's germline CDR1 is MNHEY and CDR2 SMNVEV (reference sequence). Trimming at V came to 8 bases and at J to 8 bases, leaving 11 bases not matched to a gene. This CDR3 reads CASSTSGVYQDIQYF. CDR3 nucleotides: TGTGCCAGCTCGACTAGCGGGGTCTATCAGGACATTCAGTACTTC.

The chain has TRBV6-5 and TRBJ2-1; TRBD2 might be the D (6 bases). CDR1 MNHEY and CDR2 SVGAGI come from the germline V gene. V was clipped by 6 bases and J by 9 bases, with 12 bases between them. CDR3 length equals 12 residues. The CDR3 protein is CASSWGVGEQFF. DNA of the CDR3: TGTGCCAGCAGCTGGGGGGTGGGTGAGCAGTTCTTC.

The chain is built from TRBV6-5 and TRBJ2-1; 7 nucleotides line up with TRBD2. The ends lost 5 bases at V and 9 bases at J; junction bases unmatched: 13. The CDR3 extends over 15 amino acids. Germline loops: CDR1 MNHEY, CDR2 SVGAGI. The CDR3 here is CASSPPFGAGIEQFF. DNA for the CDR3: TGTGCCAGCAGTCCACCCTTTGGAGCGGGGATTGAGCAGTTCTTC.

This rearrangement joins TRBV9 to TRBJ2-7, with D possibly TRBD2 on 5 matching bases. This CDR3 has 16 amino acids. Trimming took off 1 base at V and 3 bases at J, with 17 bases between the two ends. Looked up from germline, CDR1 is SGDLS and CDR2 is YYNGEE. In DNA form, the CDR3 reads TGTGCCAGCAGCGTACTCCTTACGTCGGGATTCTACGAGCAGTACTTC. The encoded protein is CASSVLLTSGFYEQYF. The full variable domain, its missing parts supplied by reference TRBV9 and TRBJ2-7, is DSGVTQTPKHLITATGQRVTLRCSPRSGDLSVYWYQQSLDQGLQFLIQYYNGEERAKGNILERFSAQQFPDLHSELNLSSLELGDSALYFCASSVLLTSGFYEQYFGPGTRLTVT.